These 18 T cell receptor beta chains share one sample of origin, sequenced in a study of siplizumab effects on memory and regulatory T cells. The method was immunoSEQ multiplex PCR; TCRdb's version includes in-frame clones alone and lacks a portion of them. The sample lists some 100,000 clones, around 90% occurring once. What was sequenced was CD4+ T cells sorted from blood. Receptors were obtained from a human donor in good health. Some clones in this sample may be carry-over from other donors' samples.

This chain connects TRBV6-1 to TRBJ1-2, with 7 nucleotides matching TRBD1. V lost 6 bases to trimming and J lost 4 bases; unmatched junction nucleotides: 11. The CDR3 loop spans 15 amino acids. Germline CDR1 MNHNS, CDR2 SASEGT. The CDR3 spells CASSGDRVLVYGYTF. CDR3 nucleotides: TGTGCCAGCAGCGGCGACAGGGTACTCGTCTATGGCTACACCTTC.

The chain links TRBV10-3 to TRBJ2-2, with 8 positions matching TRBD1. This CDR3 is 18 amino acids long. Germline loops: CDR1 ENHRY, CDR2 SYGVKD. The junction had 6 bases not matched to a gene; V was cut back by 0 bases and J by 0 bases. CDR3 sequence (DNA): TGTGCCATCAGTGAGTCCAGGGACAGGTTCACGAACACCGGGGAGCTGTTTTTT. Translation: CAISESRDRFTNTGELFF.

The gene calls are TRBV6-5 and TRBJ2-1; 9 positions agree with TRBD2. Looked up from germline, CDR1 is MNHEY and CDR2 is SVGAGI. This CDR3 is 15 amino acids long. The trim removed 2 bases at V and 10 bases at J, leaving 9 bases unmatched. The CDR3 spells CASSYALAGLREQFF. The CDR3 bases are TGTGCCAGCAGTTACGCCCTAGCGGGACTACGAGAGCAGTTCTTC.

The gene calls are TRBV30 and TRBJ2-3; D is ambiguous. This CDR3 is built from 12 residues. In germline, CDR1 is GTSNPN, CDR2 SVGIG (reference sequence). Trimming stripped 1 base from V and 0 bases from J, with 2 bases between. Here the CDR3 DNA reads TGTGCCTGGAGTGCTAGCACAGATACGCAGTATTTT. This codes for CAWSASTDTQYF.

This chain links TRBV2 with TRBJ2-2, with 8 bases identical to TRBD1. V shed 4 bases, J shed 6 bases, and the junction held 10 bases outside the gene matches. The V gene's germline CDR1 is SNHLY and CDR2 FYNNEI. The CDR3 runs to 16 residues. Written as DNA, the CDR3 is TGTGCCAGCAGTGTGCCGATATTACAGGGGGCCGGGGAGCTGTTTTTT. It specifies CASSVPILQGAGELFF. Filled out from reference TRBV2 and TRBJ2-2, the complete variable domain reads EPEVTQTPSHQVTQMGQEVILRCVPISNHLYFYWYRQILGQKVEFLVSFYNNEISEKSEIFDDQFSVERPDGSNFTLKIRSTKLEDSAMYFCASSVPILQGAGELFFGEGSRLTVL.

The CDR3 nucleotides are TGTGCCAGCAGTGAATCGGTTCGGGACAGAGACAATGAGCAGTTCTTC. Protein product: CASSESVRDRDNEQFF. This chain links TRBV6-1 with TRBJ2-1; 7 bases line up with TRBD1. Looked up from germline, CDR1 is MNHNS and CDR2 is SASEGT. Losses at the gene ends were 2 bases for V and 5 bases for J; bases not matched to a gene: 9. The CDR3 loop spans 16 amino acids.

V gene TRBV11-3 combines with J gene TRBJ2-7; 11 bases map to TRBD2. V lost 5 bases and J lost 2; bases outside the gene matches: 8. There are 16 residues in the CDR3. CDR1 SGHNT and CDR2 YENEEA come from the germline V gene. The CDR3 sequence is CASSPPGTSGTYEQYF. In DNA, the CDR3 is TGTGCCAGCAGCCCCCCCGGGACTAGCGGAACCTACGAGCAGTACTTC.

The chain couples TRBV5-5 to TRBJ2-4, with TRBD2 as a possible D gene (5 bases). The length of the CDR3 is 12 residues. In germline, CDR1 is SGHKS, CDR2 YYEKEE (reference sequence). V was clipped by 3 bases and J by 11 bases, with 12 bases between them. CDR3 amino acids: CASSWEPSLQYF. The CDR3 nucleotides read TGTGCCAGCAGCTGGGAGCCTAGTCTTCAGTACTTC. Full variable domain (rest looked up from reference TRBV5-5 and TRBJ2-4): DAGVTQSPTHLIKTRGQQVTLRCSPISGHKSVSWYQQVLGQGPQFIFQYYEKEERGRGNFPDRFSARQFPNYSSELNVNALLLGDSALYLCASSWEPSLQYFGAGTRLSVL.

The J gene is TRBJ1-5, the V gene TRBV19; D is ambiguous. Germline V gene sequence: CDR1 LNHDA, CDR2 SQIVND (reference sequence). The length of the CDR3 is 13 residues. V lost 3 bases and J 6 bases, leaving 9 bases between the germline ends. CDR3 loop: CASSIGVAQPQHF. The CDR3 region has the DNA TGTGCCAGTAGTATTGGGGTGGCTCAGCCCCAGCATTTT.

The rearrangement uses TRBV6-1 and TRBJ2-3; 11 nucleotides line up with TRBD2. V gave up 1 base and J gave up 3 bases; unmatched junction bases: 6. The CDR3 runs to 17 residues. Germline CDR1 is MNHNS and CDR2 is SASEGT. The chain's CDR3 is CASSEVIAGGGTDTQYF. DNA for the CDR3: TGTGCCAGCAGTGAAGTGATAGCGGGAGGGGGAACAGATACGCAGTATTTT.

This clone was counted a single time. The rearrangement links TRBV4-1 to TRBJ2-5; perhaps D is TRBD1 or TRBD2 (5 bases each). Germline loops: CDR1 MGHRA, CDR2 YSYEKL. The CDR3 totals 15 residues. The V end lost 0 bases, the J end lost 5 bases, and 13 bases lay between the germline ends. The CDR3 bases are TGCGCCAGCAGCCAAGATTCTGAGGGGCGGGAGACCCAGTACTTC. As protein: CASSQDSEGRETQYF.

The chain joins TRBV21-1 to TRBJ2-1; TRBD1 was called by the table and not checked on the DNA. TRBV21-1 is listed as a pseudogene. This CDR3 comprises 12 residues. The CDR3 loop reads CARGQGGNEQFF. CDR3 coding DNA: TGTGCCAGGGGACAGGGCGGCAATGAGCAGTTCTTC.

The chain couples TRBV4-2 to TRBJ1-6, with D maybe TRBD1 (5 bases). The ends were cut back, 1 base at V and 2 bases at J, with 15 bases in the middle. This CDR3 is 18 amino acids long. The germline V gene has CDR1 LGHNA and CDR2 YNFKEQ. For the CDR3, the DNA is TGTGCCAGCAGCCAAGTCGAGGGTGGGGGTCCCTATAATTCACCCCTCCACTTT. Encoded protein: CASSQVEGGGPYNSPLHF.

The chain combines TRBV27 with TRBJ1-5; a possible D gene is TRBD1 (5 bases). This CDR3 has 13 residues. The germline CDR1 and CDR2 sequences are MNHEY and SMNVEV (reference sequence). Trimming took off 5 bases at V and 9 bases at J, with 14 bases between the two ends. CDR3 sequence (DNA): TGTGCCAGCAGTCCGGAGTTGAGGGGGCCCCAGCATTTT. Encoded protein: CASSPELRGPQHF.

This rearrangement joins TRBV7-9 to TRBJ2-1; D might be TRBD2 (5 bases). Trimming removed 3 bases at V and 9 bases at J, with 9 bases between. The CDR3 is 12 amino acids. Germline-derived CDR1 and CDR2 are SEHNR and FQNEAQ (reference sequence). CDR3 sequence: CASSFGGGEQFF. The CDR3 bases are TGTGCCAGCAGCTTTGGTGGAGGTGAGCAGTTCTTC.

In nucleotides, the CDR3 is TGTGCCAGCAGTGCCCCAGGGGAGTATGGCTACACCTTC. Translated: CASSAPGEYGYTF. The chain has TRBV27 and TRBJ1-2, with a possible D match to TRBD1 (6 bases). The ends were cut back, 5 bases at V and 5 bases at J, with 12 bases in the middle. The CDR3 is made up of 13 amino acids. From germline, CDR1 is MNHEY and CDR2 SMNVEV (reference sequence).

This clone was detected once. The rearrangement links TRBV28 to TRBJ2-3; no clear D. This CDR3 contains 14 residues. Germline values: CDR1 MDHEN, CDR2 SYDVKM. Trimming left V 2 bases short and J 2 bases short, with 8 bases between. This CDR3 reads CASSLGQATDTQYF. CDR3 bases: TGTGCCAGCAGTTTAGGCCAGGCCACAGATACGCAGTATTTT.

This clone was detected only a few times. This rearrangement joins TRBV21-1 to TRBJ2-7. TRBV21-1 is assigned pseudogene status. The CDR3 length is 13 residues. The CDR3: CASSPRTASEQYF. The CDR3 DNA reads TGTGCCAGCAGCCCTCGTACGGCGAGCGAGCAGTACTTC.